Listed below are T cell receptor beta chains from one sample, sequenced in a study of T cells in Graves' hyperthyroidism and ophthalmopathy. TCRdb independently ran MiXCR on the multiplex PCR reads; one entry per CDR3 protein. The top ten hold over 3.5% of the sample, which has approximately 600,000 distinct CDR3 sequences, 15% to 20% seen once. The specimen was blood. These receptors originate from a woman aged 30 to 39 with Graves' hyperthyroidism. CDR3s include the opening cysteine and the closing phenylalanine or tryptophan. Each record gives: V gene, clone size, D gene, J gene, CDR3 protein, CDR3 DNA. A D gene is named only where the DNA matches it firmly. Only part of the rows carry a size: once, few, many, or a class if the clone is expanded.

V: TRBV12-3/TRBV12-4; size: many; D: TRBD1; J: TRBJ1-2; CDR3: CASNRGQGARDGYTF; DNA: TGTGCCAGCAATAGGGGACAGGGGGCGCGCGATGGCTACACCTTC
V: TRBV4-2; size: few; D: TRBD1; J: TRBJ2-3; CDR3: CASSQPGQGSTDTQYF; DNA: TGTGCCAGCAGCCAACCGGGACAGGGGTCCACAGATACGCAGTATTTT
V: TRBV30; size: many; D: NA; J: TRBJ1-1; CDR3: CAKSDNMNTEAFF; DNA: TGTGCCAAATCAGACAACATGAACACTGAAGCTTTCTTT
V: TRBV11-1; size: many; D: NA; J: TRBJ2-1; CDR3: CASSIRGEPYNEQFF; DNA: TGTGCCAGCAGCATCAGGGGGGAACCCTACAATGAGCAGTTCTTC
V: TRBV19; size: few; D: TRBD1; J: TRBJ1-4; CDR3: CASSGRDRFSKVANEKLFF; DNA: TGTGCCAGTAGTGGCCGGGACAGATTCTCCAAGGTGGCTAATGAAAAACTGTTTTTT
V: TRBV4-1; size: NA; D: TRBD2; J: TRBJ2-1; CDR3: CASSQDRAGGPYEQFF; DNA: TGCGCCAGCAGCCAAGATAGAGCGGGAGGGCCCTATGAGCAGTTCTTC
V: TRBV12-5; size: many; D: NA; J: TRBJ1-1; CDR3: CASGLAVTLETAMNTEAFF; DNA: TGTGCTAGTGGTTTGGCCGTTACACTGGAGACAGCGATGAACACTGAAGCTTTCTTT
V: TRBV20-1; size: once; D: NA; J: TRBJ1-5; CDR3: CSARERLGDFQPQHF; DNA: TGCAGTGCTAGAGAACGATTAGGGGATTTTCAGCCCCAGCATTTT
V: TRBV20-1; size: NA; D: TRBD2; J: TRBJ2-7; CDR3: CSAREGTSGTGSYEQYF; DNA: TGCAGTGCTAGAGAAGGGACTAGCGGCACCGGCTCCTACGAGCAGTACTTC
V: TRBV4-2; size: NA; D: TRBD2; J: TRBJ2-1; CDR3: CASSQPGTSGRGQQFF; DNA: TGTGCCAGCAGCCAACCGGGGACTAGCGGGAGGGGCCAGCAGTTCTTC
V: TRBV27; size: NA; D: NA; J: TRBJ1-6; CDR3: CASSFQTHSPLHF; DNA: TGTGCCAGCAGTTTTCAGACACATTCACCCCTCCACTTT
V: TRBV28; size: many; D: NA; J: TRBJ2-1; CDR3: CASSSIRALRQFF; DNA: TGTGCCAGCAGCTCCATCCGGGCCCTAAGGCAGTTCTTC
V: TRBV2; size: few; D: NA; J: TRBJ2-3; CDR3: CASNRVERADTQYF; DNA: TGTGCCAGCAACAGGGTGGAGAGAGCAGATACGCAGTATTTT
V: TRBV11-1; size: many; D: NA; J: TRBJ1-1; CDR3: CASSPGSGADSEAFF; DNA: TGTGCCAGCAGCCCAGGTTCGGGGGCCGACAGTGAAGCTTTCTTT
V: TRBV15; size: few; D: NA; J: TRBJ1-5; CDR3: CATSIPTRSFQPQHF; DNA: TGTGCCACCAGCATACCGACACGGTCCTTTCAGCCCCAGCATTTT
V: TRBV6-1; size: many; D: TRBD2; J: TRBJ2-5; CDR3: CASSEFGSGPQETQYF; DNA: TGTGCCAGCAGTGAATTTGGTAGCGGGCCTCAAGAGACCCAGTACTTC
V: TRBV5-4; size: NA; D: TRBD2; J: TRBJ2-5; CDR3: CASSLRTSGVQETQYF; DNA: TGTGCCAGCAGCCTAAGGACTAGCGGGGTTCAAGAGACCCAGTACTTC
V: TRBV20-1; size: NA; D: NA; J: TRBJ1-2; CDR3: CSASVRHSNYGYTF; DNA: TGCAGTGCTAGCGTCAGGCATTCTAACTATGGCTACACCTTC
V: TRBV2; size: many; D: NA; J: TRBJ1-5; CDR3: CASSAGDQPQHF; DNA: TGTGCCAGCAGCGCCGGGGATCAGCCCCAGCATTTT
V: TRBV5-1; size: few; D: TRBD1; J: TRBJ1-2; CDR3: CASSTDREGGYTF; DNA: TGCGCCAGCAGCACTGACAGGGAGGGTGGCTACACCTTC
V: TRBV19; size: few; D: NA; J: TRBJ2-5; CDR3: CASARTHQETQYF; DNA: TGTGCCAGCGCGAGGACACACCAAGAGACCCAGTACTTC
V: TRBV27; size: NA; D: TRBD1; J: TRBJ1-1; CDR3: CASSFQGASTEAFF; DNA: TGTGCCAGCAGTTTCCAGGGGGCGAGCACTGAAGCTTTCTTT
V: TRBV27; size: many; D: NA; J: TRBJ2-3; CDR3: CASRPVEPARDTQYF; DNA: TGTGCCAGCCGCCCCGTGGAACCCGCCAGGGATACGCAGTATTTT
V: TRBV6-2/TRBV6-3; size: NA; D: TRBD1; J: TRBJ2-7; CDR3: CASSYSGPGTGGYEQYF; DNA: TGTGCCAGCAGTTACTCTGGACCCGGGACAGGGGGCTACGAGCAGTACTTC
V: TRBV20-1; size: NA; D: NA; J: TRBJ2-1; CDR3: CSARHWQGMNEQFF; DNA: TGCAGTGCTAGACATTGGCAGGGAATGAATGAGCAGTTCTTC
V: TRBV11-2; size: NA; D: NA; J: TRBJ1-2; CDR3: CASSLGQDNTF; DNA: TGTGCCAGCAGCTTGGGTCAGGATAACACCTTC
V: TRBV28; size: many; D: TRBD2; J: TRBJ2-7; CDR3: CASSMRLAGYEQYF; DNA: TGTGCCAGCAGTATGAGGCTAGCGGGATACGAGCAGTACTTC
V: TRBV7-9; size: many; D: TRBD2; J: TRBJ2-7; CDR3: CASSPLLAGVTYEQYF; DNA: TGTGCCAGCAGCCCCCTACTAGCGGGAGTCACCTACGAGCAGTACTTC
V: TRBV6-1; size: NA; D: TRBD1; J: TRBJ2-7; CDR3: CASKHRTGSSYAQYF; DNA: TGTGCCAGCAAGCATCGGACAGGCAGCTCCTACGCGCAGTACTTC
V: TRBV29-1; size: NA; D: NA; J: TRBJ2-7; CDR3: CSVESGEPSYEQYF; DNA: TGCAGCGTTGAATCAGGGGAACCCTCCTACGAGCAGTACTTC
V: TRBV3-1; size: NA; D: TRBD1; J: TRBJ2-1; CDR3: CASSQLSGGRNEQFF; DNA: TGTGCCAGCAGCCAACTGTCAGGGGGCAGGAATGAGCAGTTCTTC
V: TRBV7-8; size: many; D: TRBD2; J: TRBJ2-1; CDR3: CASSLVSGRFDEQFF; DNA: TGTGCCAGCAGCTTAGTTAGCGGGAGGTTTGATGAGCAGTTCTTC
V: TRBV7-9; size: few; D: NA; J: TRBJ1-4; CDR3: CASSLLGAGEKLFF; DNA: TGTGCCAGCAGCTTACTGGGGGCTGGGGAAAAACTGTTTTTT
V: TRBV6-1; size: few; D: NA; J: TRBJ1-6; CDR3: CASSSLQSSYNSPLHF; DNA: TGTGCCAGCAGTTCCTTACAGAGCTCCTATAATTCACCCCTCCACTTT
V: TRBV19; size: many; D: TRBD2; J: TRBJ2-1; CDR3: CASSISGRASNEQFF; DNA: TGTGCCAGTAGTATTAGCGGGAGGGCATCCAATGAGCAGTTCTTC
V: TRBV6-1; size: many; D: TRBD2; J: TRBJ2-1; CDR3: CASTPSEGAGTPNEQFF; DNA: TGTGCCAGCACCCCCTCGGAAGGAGCGGGGACTCCCAATGAGCAGTTCTTC
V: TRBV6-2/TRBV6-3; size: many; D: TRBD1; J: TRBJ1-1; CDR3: CASSRRGTGNTEAFF; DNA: TGTGCCAGCAGCCGCAGGGGGACGGGAAACACTGAAGCTTTCTTT
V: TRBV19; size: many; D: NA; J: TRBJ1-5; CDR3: CASSNGRLFNQPQHF; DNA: TGTGCCAGTAGTAACGGACGCTTATTCAATCAGCCCCAGCATTTT
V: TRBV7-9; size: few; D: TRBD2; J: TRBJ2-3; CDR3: CASSVHGLAGGPGTDTQYF; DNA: TGTGCCAGCAGCGTACACGGACTAGCGGGAGGGCCGGGGACAGATACGCAGTATTTT
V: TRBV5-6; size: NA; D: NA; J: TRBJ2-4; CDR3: CASSLGGQGQYF; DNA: TGTGCCAGCAGCTTGGGTGGGCAGGGACAGTACTTC
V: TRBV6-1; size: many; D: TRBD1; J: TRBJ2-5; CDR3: CASSSGTAKETQYF; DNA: TGTGCCAGCAGTTCCGGGACAGCGAAAGAGACCCAGTACTTC
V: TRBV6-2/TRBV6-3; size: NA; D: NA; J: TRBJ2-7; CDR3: CASSYDSESYEQYF; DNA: TGTGCCAGCAGTTACGACAGCGAATCCTACGAGCAGTACTTC
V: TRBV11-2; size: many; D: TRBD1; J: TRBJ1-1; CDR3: CASSFSGGLGTEAFF; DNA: TGTGCCAGCAGCTTTTCAGGGGGCTTGGGGACTGAAGCTTTCTTT
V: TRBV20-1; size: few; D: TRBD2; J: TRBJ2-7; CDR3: CSARATTSGRTYEQYF; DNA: TGCAGTGCTAGAGCAACGACTAGCGGGAGGACTTACGAGCAGTACTTC
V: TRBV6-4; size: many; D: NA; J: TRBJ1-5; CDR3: CASSDSGENQPQHF; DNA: TGTGCCAGCAGTGACTCGGGGGAGAATCAGCCCCAGCATTTT
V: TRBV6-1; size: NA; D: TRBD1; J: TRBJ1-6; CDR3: CASSDPGTVLYNSPLHF; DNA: TGTGCCAGCAGTGACCCCGGGACAGTTCTCTATAATTCACCCCTCCACTTT
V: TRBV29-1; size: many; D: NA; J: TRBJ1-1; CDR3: CSVDHQGRAFF; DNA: TGCAGCGTTGACCACCAGGGTAGGGCTTTCTTT
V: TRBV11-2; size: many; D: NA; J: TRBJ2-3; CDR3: CASSLDGWGLALPHRAQYF; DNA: TGTGCCAGCAGCTTAGATGGATGGGGCCTAGCGTTACCTCACAGGGCGCAGTATTTT
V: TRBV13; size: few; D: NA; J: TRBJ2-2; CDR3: CASMDTGELFF; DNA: TGTGCCAGCATGGACACCGGGGAGCTGTTTTTT
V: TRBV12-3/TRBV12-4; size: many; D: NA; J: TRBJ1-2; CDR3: CASWGSWTASQANYGYTF; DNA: TGTGCCAGCTGGGGTTCTTGGACAGCGTCCCAAGCTAACTATGGCTACACCTTC
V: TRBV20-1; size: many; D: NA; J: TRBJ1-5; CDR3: CSARRRGRNQPQHF; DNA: TGCAGTGCTCGTCGGCGCGGTCGCAATCAGCCCCAGCATTTT
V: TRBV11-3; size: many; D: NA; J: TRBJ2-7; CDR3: CASSLGIGQISYEQYF; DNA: TGTGCCAGCAGCTTAGGCATTGGACAGATATCCTACGAGCAGTACTTC
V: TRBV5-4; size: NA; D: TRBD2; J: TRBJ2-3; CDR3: CASSLGLAGDPSTDTQYF; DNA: TGTGCCAGCAGCTTGGGACTAGCGGGGGATCCTAGCACAGATACGCAGTATTTT
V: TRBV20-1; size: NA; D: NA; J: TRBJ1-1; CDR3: CSARDPGALGTTEAFF; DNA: TGCAGTGCTAGAGATCCCGGGGCGTTGGGGACCACTGAAGCTTTCTTT
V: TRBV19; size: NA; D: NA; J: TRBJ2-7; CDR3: CASSMAGEVYEQYF; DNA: TGTGCCAGTAGTATGGCAGGGGAGGTCTACGAGCAGTACTTC
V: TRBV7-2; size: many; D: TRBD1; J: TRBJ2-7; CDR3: CASSSPGQGRQYF; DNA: TGTGCCAGCAGTTCTCCGGGACAGGGTCGGCAGTACTTC
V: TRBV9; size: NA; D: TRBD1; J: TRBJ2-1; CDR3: CASSVGDRVYNEQFF; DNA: TGTGCCAGCAGCGTTGGAGACAGGGTTTACAATGAGCAGTTCTTC
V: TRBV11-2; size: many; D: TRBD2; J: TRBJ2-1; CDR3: CASSLGLLAGDQFF; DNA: TGTGCCAGCAGCTTAGGTCTCCTAGCGGGAGATCAGTTCTTC
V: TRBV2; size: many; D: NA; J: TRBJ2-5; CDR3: CASSEQQGQETQYF; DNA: TGTGCCAGCAGTGAACAACAGGGCCAAGAGACCCAGTACTTC